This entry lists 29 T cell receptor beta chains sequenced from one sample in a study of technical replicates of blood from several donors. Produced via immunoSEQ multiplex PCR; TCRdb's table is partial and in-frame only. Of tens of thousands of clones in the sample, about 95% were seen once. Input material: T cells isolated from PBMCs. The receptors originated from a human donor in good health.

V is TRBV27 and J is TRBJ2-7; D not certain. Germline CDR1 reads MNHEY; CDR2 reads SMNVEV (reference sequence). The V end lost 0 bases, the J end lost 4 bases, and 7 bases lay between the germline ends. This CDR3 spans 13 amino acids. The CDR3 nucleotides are TGTGCCAGCAGTTTATCTCGTTCGTACGAGCAGTACTTC. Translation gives CASSLSRSYEQYF.

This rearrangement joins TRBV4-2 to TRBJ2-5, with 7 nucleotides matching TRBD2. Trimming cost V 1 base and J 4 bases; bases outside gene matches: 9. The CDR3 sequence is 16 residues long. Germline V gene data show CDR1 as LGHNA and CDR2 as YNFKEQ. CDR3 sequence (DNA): TGTGCCAGCAGCCAAGCGGACGGACTAGACATAGAGACCCAGTACTTC. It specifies CASSQADGLDIETQYF.

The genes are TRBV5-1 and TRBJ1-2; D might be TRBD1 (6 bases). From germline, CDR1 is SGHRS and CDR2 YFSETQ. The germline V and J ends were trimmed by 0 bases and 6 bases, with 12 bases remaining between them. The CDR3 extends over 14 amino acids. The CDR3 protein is CASSLGAGAHGYTF. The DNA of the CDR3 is TGCGCCAGCAGCTTGGGGGCGGGGGCACATGGCTACACCTTC.

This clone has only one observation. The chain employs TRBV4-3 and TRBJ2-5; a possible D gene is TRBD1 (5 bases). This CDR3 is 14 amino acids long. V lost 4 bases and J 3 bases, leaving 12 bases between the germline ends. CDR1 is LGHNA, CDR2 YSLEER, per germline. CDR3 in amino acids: CASSRLTGEETQYF. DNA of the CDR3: TGCGCCAGCAGCCGACTTACAGGAGAAGAGACCCAGTACTTC.

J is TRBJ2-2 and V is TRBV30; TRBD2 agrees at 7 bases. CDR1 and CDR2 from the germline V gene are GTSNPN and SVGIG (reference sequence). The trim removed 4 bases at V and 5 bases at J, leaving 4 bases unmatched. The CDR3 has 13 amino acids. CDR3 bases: TGTGCCTGGAATTACGGGGGGACCGGGGAGCTGTTTTTT. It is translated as CAWNYGGTGELFF. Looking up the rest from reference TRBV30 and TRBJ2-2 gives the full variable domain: SQTIHQWPATLVQPVGSPLSLECTVEGTSNPNLYWYRQAAGRGLQLLFYSVGIGQISSEVPQNLSASRPQDRQFILSSKKLLLSDSGFYLCAWNYGGTGELFFGEGSRLTVL.

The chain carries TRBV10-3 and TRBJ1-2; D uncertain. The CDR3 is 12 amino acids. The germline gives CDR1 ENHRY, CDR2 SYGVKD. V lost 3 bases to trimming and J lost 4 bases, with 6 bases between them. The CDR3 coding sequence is TGTGCCATCAGTGACGCGGTCTATGGCTACACCTTC. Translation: CAISDAVYGYTF.

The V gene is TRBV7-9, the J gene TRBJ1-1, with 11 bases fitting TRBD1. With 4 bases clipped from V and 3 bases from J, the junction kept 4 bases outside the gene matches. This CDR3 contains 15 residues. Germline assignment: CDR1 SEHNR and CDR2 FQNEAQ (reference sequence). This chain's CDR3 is CASSSTDRGHTEAFF. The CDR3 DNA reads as TGTGCCAGCAGCTCAACGGACAGGGGGCACACTGAAGCTTTCTTT.

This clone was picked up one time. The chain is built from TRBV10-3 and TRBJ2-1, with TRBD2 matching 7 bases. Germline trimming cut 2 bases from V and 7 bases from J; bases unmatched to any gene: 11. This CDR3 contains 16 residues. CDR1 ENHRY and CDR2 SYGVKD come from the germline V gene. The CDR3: CAISEAQRLAGNEQFF. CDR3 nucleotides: TGTGCCATCAGTGAGGCCCAAAGACTAGCTGGGAATGAGCAGTTCTTC.

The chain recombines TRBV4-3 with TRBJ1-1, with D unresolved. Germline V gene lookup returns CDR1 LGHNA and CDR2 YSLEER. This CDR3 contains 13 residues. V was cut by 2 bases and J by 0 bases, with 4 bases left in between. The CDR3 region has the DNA TGCGCCAGCAGCCAAAACTTGAACACTGAAGCTTTCTTT. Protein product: CASSQNLNTEAFF.

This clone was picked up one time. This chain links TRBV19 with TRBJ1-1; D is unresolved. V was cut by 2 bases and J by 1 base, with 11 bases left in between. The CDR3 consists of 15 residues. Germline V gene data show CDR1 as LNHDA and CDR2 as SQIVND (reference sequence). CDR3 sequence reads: CASSITRTGNTEAFF. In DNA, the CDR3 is TGTGCCAGTAGTATAACGAGAACGGGGAACACTGAAGCTTTCTTT.

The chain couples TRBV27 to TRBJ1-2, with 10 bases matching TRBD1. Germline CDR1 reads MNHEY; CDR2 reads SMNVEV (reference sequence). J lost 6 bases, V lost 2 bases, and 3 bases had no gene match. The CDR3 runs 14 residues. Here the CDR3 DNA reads TGTGCCAGCAGTTTAACGGGACAGGGGAATGGCTACACCTTC. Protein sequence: CASSLTGQGNGYTF.

CDR3 nucleotide sequence: TGCAGCGTCTTCAGGGGGGTCATGGACTATGGCTACACCTTC. Translation gives CSVFRGVMDYGYTF. The rearrangement joins TRBV29-1 to TRBJ1-2, with 7 nucleotides matching TRBD1. Trimming took 6 bases from V and 3 from J; bases not matched to a gene: 10. CDR3 length equals 14 residues. Germline-derived CDR1 and CDR2 are SQVTM and ANQGSEA. The full variable domain, with the rest looked up from reference TRBV29-1 and TRBJ1-2, is SAVISQKPSRDICQRGTSLTIQCQVDSQVTMMFWYRQQPGQSLTLIATANQGSEATYESGFVIDKFPISRPNLTFSTLTVSNMSPEDSSIYLCSVFRGVMDYGYTFGSGTRLTVV.

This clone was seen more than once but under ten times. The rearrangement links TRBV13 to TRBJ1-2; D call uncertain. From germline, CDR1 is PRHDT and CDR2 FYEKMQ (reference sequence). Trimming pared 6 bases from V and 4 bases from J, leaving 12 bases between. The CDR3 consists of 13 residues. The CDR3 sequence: CASRGLRAYGYTF. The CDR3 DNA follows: TGTGCCAGCAGAGGACTCCGGGCCTATGGCTACACCTTC.

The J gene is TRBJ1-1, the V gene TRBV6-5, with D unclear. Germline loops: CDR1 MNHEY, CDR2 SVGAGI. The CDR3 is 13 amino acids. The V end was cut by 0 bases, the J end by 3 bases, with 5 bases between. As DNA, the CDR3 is TGTGCCAGCAGTTACTCGAGGGACACTGAAGCTTTCTTT. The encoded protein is CASSYSRDTEAFF.

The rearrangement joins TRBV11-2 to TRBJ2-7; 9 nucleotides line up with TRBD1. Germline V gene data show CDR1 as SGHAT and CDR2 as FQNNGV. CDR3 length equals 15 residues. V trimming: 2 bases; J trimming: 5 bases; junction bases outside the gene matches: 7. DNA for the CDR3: TGTGCCAGCAGCTTATATACGGACAGGGGAAACGAGCAGTACTTC. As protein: CASSLYTDRGNEQYF.

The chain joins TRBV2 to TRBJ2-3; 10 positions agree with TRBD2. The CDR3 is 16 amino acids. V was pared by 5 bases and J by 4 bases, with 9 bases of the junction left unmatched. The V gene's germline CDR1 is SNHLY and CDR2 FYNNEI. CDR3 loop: CASSKRASGSSDTQYF. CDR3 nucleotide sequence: TGTGCCAGCAGTAAAAGGGCTAGCGGGAGTTCAGATACGCAGTATTTT.

DNA for the CDR3: TGTGCCAGCAGCCCAACGGGGGCTGAAGCTTTCTTT. This encodes CASSPTGAEAFF. This chain uses TRBV7-9 with TRBJ1-1; D possibly corresponds to TRBD1 (5 bases). The V gene's germline CDR1 is SEHNR and CDR2 FQNEAQ (reference sequence). The CDR3 covers 12 residues. Trimming stripped 5 bases from V and 6 bases from J, with 10 bases between.

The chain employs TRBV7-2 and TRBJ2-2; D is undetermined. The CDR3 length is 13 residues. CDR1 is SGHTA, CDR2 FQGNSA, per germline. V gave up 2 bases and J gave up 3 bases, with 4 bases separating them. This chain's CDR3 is CASSLHHTGELFF. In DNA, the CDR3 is TGTGCCAGCAGCTTACATCACACCGGGGAGCTGTTTTTT.

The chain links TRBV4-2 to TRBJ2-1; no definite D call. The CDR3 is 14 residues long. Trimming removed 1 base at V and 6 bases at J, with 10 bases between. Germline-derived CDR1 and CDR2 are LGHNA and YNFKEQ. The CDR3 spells CASSQVGFSNEQFF. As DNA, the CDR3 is TGTGCCAGCAGCCAAGTGGGCTTTAGCAATGAGCAGTTCTTC.

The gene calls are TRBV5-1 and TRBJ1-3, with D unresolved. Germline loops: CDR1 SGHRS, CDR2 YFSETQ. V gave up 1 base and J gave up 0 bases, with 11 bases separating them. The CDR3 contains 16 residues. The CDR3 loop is CASSLSLVSSGNTIYF. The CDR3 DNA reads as TGCGCCAGCAGCTTGAGTCTGGTCAGCTCTGGAAACACCATATATTTT.

The CDR3 coding sequence is TGTGCCAAGACCGGGAACCACGGAGGGGAGCAGTACTTC. Protein sequence: CAKTGNHGGEQYF. The chain has TRBV21-1 and TRBJ2-7; the table's D call of TRBD2 was not tested on the DNA. TRBV21-1 is given as a pseudogene. The CDR3 contains 13 residues.

CDR3 protein: CASSEILGRRGGGAFF. CDR3 nucleotides: TGCGCCAGCAGCGAAATTCTAGGGAGAAGGGGGGGCGGGGCTTTCTTT. V is TRBV10-2 and J is TRBJ1-1; D perhaps matches TRBD1 (6 bases). The CDR3 sequence is 16 residues long. The germline V gene has CDR1 WSHSY and CDR2 SAAADI. V dropped 6 bases and J dropped 11 bases, with 28 bases sitting between them.

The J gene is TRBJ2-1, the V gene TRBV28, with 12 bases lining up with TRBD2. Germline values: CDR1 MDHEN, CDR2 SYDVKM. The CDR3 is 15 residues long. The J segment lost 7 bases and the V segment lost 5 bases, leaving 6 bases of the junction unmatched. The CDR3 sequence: CASSPPSGRANEQFF. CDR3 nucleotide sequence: TGTGCCAGCAGTCCCCCTAGCGGGAGGGCGAATGAGCAGTTCTTC.

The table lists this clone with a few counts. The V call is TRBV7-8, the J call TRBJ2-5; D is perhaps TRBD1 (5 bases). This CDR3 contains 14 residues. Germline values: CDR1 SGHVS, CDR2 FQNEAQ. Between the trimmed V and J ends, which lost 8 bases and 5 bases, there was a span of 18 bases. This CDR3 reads CASDQGRTEETQYF. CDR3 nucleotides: TGTGCCAGCGACCAGGGAAGAACCGAGGAGACCCAGTACTTC.

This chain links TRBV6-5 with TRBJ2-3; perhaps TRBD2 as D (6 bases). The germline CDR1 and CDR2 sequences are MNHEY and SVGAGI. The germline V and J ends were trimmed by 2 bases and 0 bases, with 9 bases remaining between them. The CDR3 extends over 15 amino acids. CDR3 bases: TGTGCCAGCAGTTACGCTAGCGAAAGCACAGATACGCAGTATTTT. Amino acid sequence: CASSYASESTDTQYF.

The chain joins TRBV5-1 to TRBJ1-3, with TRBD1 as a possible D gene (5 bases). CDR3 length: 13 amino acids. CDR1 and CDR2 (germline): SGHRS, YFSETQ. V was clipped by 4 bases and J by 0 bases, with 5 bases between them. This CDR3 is CASSTGSGNTIYF. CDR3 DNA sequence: TGCGCCAGCAGCACAGGCTCTGGAAACACCATATATTTT.

The CDR3 region is CASSPWAGEAFF. In nucleotides, the CDR3 is TGTGCCAGCTCACCTTGGGCAGGGGAAGCTTTCTTT. The gene calls are TRBV18 and TRBJ1-1; TRBD1 might be the D (5 bases). Germline V gene data show CDR1 as KGHSH and CDR2 as LQKENI. The CDR3 sequence is 12 residues long. The V and J ends lost 3 bases and 8 bases respectively, with 10 bases between them.

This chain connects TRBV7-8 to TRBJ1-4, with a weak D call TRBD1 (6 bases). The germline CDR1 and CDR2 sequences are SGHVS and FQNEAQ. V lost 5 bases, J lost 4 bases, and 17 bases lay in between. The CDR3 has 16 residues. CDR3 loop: CASSPGVVWVNEKLFF. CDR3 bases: TGTGCCAGCAGCCCAGGGGTCGTTTGGGTTAATGAAAAACTGTTTTTT.

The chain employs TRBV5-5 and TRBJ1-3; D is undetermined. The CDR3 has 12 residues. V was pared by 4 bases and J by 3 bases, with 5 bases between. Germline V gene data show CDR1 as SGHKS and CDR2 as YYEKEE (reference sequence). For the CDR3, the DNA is TGTGCCAGCAGCAGAGATGGAAACACCATATATTTT. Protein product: CASSRDGNTIYF.